These T cell receptor beta chains were read from a single sample in a study of tumor-infiltrating lymphocytes in primary liver carcinoma. TCRdb reprocessed the multiplex PCR reads via MiXCR and lists one record per CDR3 protein. Of around 330,000 distinct CDR3 sequences listed, more than 55% are singletons. The sequencing input was peripheral blood. The source of these receptors is a woman between 25 and 40 years old with primary liver carcinoma and hepatitis B virus infection. Each CDR3 is given with its conserved first and last residue. The D gene is left open where the match is weak. Clone size is not always given. Where it is, it says once, few, many or a class for expanded clones.

CDR3 protein	CDR3 DNA	clone size	V gene	J gene	D gene
CASSAHSGTPLHF	TGTGCCAGCAGTGCACATTCGGGGACACCCCTCCACTTT	.	TRBV11-2	TRBJ1-6	.
CASRDTGTRGYGYTF	TGTGCCAGCAGGGATACCGGGACAAGAGGCTATGGCTACACCTTC	many	TRBV6-2/TRBV6-3	TRBJ1-2	.
CASSQSYNEQIF	TGCGCCAGCAGCCAATCTTACAATGAGCAGATCTTC	.	TRBV4-1	TRBJ2-1	.
CASSLRSDGPSKETQYF	TGTGCCAGCAGCTTAAGGTCGGACGGCCCCAGCAAAGAGACCCAGTACTTC	.	TRBV13	TRBJ2-5	.
CVSLSGGSDYGQYF	TGTGTCAGCCTCTCTGGCGGGAGTGACTACGGGCAGTACTTC	.	TRBV12-3/TRBV12-4	TRBJ2-7	TRBD2
CASRIPGDYTEAFF	TGTGCCAGCAGAATACCCGGGGACTACACTGAAGCTTTCTTT	few	TRBV28	TRBJ1-1	.
CASSQSETQYF	TGTGCCAGCAGCCAATCGGAGACCCAGTACTTC	many	TRBV11-2	TRBJ2-5	.
CAISEDPGDGYGYTF	TGTGCCATCAGTGAAGATCCGGGGGATGGCTATGGCTACACCTTC	many	TRBV10-3	TRBJ1-2	.
CATSPQTGGSWGYTF	TGCGCCACCTCCCCCCAAACAGGGGGAAGTTGGGGCTACACCTTC	few	TRBV5-1	TRBJ1-2	TRBD1
CASSRAEPPYEQYF	TGTGCCAGCAGTCGAGCGGAACCTCCTTACGAGCAGTACTTC	many	TRBV6-2/TRBV6-3	TRBJ2-7	.
CARSYRRGKEKLFF	TGTGCCAGGAGTTACCGACGGGGGAAAGAAAAACTGTTTTTT	.	TRBV6-5	TRBJ1-4	.
CASSVTGGFNSPFHF	TGTGCCAGTAGCGTCACAGGGGGCTTTAATTCACCCTTCCACTTT	.	TRBV11-2	TRBJ1-6	TRBD1
CAILRGQKLYGYTF	TGTGCCATCCTACGAGGACAGAAGCTATATGGCTACACCTTC	.	TRBV7-9	TRBJ1-2	.
CASARGGGSNEKLFF	TGTGCTAGTGCCCGAGGTGGGGGCTCCAATGAAAAACTGTTTTTT	many	TRBV12-5	TRBJ1-4	.
CASSDLLGKPDTQYF	TGTGCCAGCAGTGATCTTCTAGGAAAGCCAGATACGCAGTATTTT	.	TRBV6-1	TRBJ2-3	.
CGVKLAGVETQYF	TGCGGCGTTAAACTAGCGGGAGTTGAGACCCAGTACTTC	.	TRBV29-1	TRBJ2-5	TRBD2
CASSLSSGHTGELLF	TGTGCCAGCAGTCTCTCTAGCGGGCACACCGGGGAGCTGTTATTT	.	TRBV12-3/TRBV12-4	TRBJ2-2	TRBD2
CASTRLGSSTDTQYF	TGTGCCAGCACCCGATTGGGAAGTAGCACAGATACGCAGTATTTT	many	TRBV7-9	TRBJ2-3	.
CASRSGGPNTGELFF	TGTGCCAGTAGATCCGGCGGGCCCAACACCGGGGAGCTGTTTTTT	few	TRBV28	TRBJ2-2	.
CASSAGTKPDNQPQHF	TGTGCCAGCAGTGCAGGGACGAAACCAGACAATCAGCCCCAGCATTTT	.	TRBV12-3/TRBV12-4	TRBJ1-5	.
CASSYRFYGQFF	TGTGCCAGCAGTTATAGGTTCTATGGGCAGTTCTTC	.	TRBV28	TRBJ2-1	.
CASKISPWGDYEHYF	TGTGCCAGCAAAATTTCCCCCTGGGGAGACTACGAGCATTACTTC	.	TRBV5-5	TRBJ2-7	.
CASSYSNWRQAKNIQYF	TGTGCCAGCAGTTACTCGAACTGGAGGCAAGCCAAAAACATTCAGTACTTC	few	TRBV6-2/TRBV6-3	TRBJ2-4	.
CASSVGRDQPQHF	TGTGCCAGCAGCGTGGGACGGGATCAGCCCCAGCATTTT	.	TRBV7-9	TRBJ1-5	.
CASSHGLWEKLFF	TGTGCCAGCAGTCATGGGTTGTGGGAAAAACTGTTTTTT	.	TRBV6-6	TRBJ1-4	.
CSVQGQGFNEQYF	TGCAGCGTTCAGGGACAGGGGTTCAACGAGCAGTACTTC	many	TRBV29-1	TRBJ2-7	TRBD1
CSVRLVDTQYF	TGCAGCGTTCGACTAGTGGATACGCAGTATTTT	many	TRBV29-1	TRBJ2-3	.
CSVGRPTYNEQFF	TGCAGCGTTGGAAGACCAACCTACAATGAGCAGTTCTTC	.	TRBV29-1	TRBJ2-1	.
CASSYNGPDTQYF	TGTGCCAGCAGTTACAACGGACCAGATACGCAGTATTTT	few	TRBV6-2/TRBV6-3	TRBJ2-3	.
CASSLDLTWASPPHF	TGTGCCAGCAGCCTAGATCTTACCTGGGCTTCACCCCCCCACTTT	.	TRBV11-3	TRBJ1-6	.
CSGGSSGRTDTQYF	TGCAGCGGGGGGAGTAGCGGGAGAACAGATACGCAGTATTTT	many	TRBV29-1	TRBJ2-3	TRBD2
CSAGSQEAQYF	TGCAGCGCCGGATCCCAAGAGGCCCAGTACTTC	.	TRBV29-1	TRBJ2-5	.
CASSLEGLSQNIQYF	TGTGCCAGCAGCCTGGAGGGACTATCCCAAAACATTCAGTACTTC	.	TRBV2	TRBJ2-4	TRBD2
CASRRLSGGSYNEQFF	TGCGCCAGCAGACGTCTTAGCGGGGGATCCTACAATGAGCAGTTCTTC	.	TRBV4-1	TRBJ2-1	TRBD2
CASSPGADTQYF	TGTGCCAGCAGCCCTGGGGCAGATACGCAGTATTTT	many	TRBV11-2	TRBJ2-3	.
CTSSYGETGELFF	TGTACCAGCAGTTACGGGGAAACCGGGGAACTGTTTTTT	.	TRBV6-2/TRBV6-3	TRBJ2-2	.
CASSLRVFSDGNTEAFF	TGTGCCAGCAGCTTGCGTGTTTTCTCGGACGGGAACACTGAAGCTTTCTTT	.	TRBV5-4	TRBJ1-1	.
CSAWGSGTKNIQYF	TGCAGTGCTTGGGGAAGCGGGACCAAAAACATTCAGTACTTC	.	TRBV20-1	TRBJ2-4	TRBD2
CSSTLAGGLNEQFF	TGTTCCAGCACCCTAGCGGGAGGTCTCAATGAGCAGTTCTTC	.	TRBV12-3/TRBV12-4	TRBJ2-1	TRBD2
CASRPGLKNIQYF	TGTGCCAGCAGACCTGGACTGAAAAACATTCAGTACTTC	many	TRBV6-6	TRBJ2-4	.
CASSPGRGEAQYF	TGTGCCAGCAGCCCTGGCAGGGGAGAGGCCCAGTACTTC	.	TRBV11-2	TRBJ2-5	.
CATSLRAFGELFF	TGTGCCACCTCCTTAAGAGCGTTCGGGGAGCTGTTTTTT	few	TRBV14	TRBJ2-2	.
CASQLSGGREETQYF	TGTGCCAGCCAGCTCTCGGGGGGGAGGGAGGAGACCCAGTACTTC	once	TRBV7-9	TRBJ2-5	TRBD2
CASSPFLRSGCRETQYF	TGTGCCAGCAGCCCTTTCCTCAGATCAGGGTGCAGGGAGACCCAGTATTTC	.	TRBV14	TRBJ2-5	.
CAIREPAGMLTYNEQFF	TGTGCCATCAGGGAACCAGCGGGGATGCTAACCTACAATGAGCAGTTCTTC	.	TRBV10-3	TRBJ2-1	TRBD2
CASNGEAGRSYNEQFF	TGTGCCAGCAATGGGGAAGCGGGACGCTCCTACAATGAGCAGTTCTTC	once	TRBV6-2/TRBV6-3	TRBJ2-1	TRBD2
CATWDGSYEQYF	TGTGCCACCTGGGACGGGTCCTACGAGCAGTACTTC	few	TRBV28	TRBJ2-7	.
CASSLARAEQFF	TGTGCCAGCAGTTTAGCGCGGGCCGAGCAGTTCTTC	many	TRBV12-3/TRBV12-4	TRBJ2-1	.
CTSSQEGAPLSYNEQFF	TGTACCAGCAGCCAAGAAGGGGCTCCTCTCTCCTACAATGAGCAGTTCTTC	.	TRBV4-1	TRBJ2-1	.
CAWSVRIQMDRKNSPLHF	TGTGCCTGGAGTGTACGGATCCAGATGGACAGAAAAAATTCACCCCTCCACTTT	.	TRBV30	TRBJ1-6	.
CASSQGQGFRTPLHF	TGTGCCAGCAGTCAGGGACAGGGATTCCGGACACCCCTCCACTTT	once	TRBV14	TRBJ1-6	TRBD1
CASSPRGGLSFYEQYF	TGTGCCAGCAGCCCTCGCGGAGGGTTGAGCTTCTACGAGCAGTACTTC	.	TRBV7-2	TRBJ2-7	.